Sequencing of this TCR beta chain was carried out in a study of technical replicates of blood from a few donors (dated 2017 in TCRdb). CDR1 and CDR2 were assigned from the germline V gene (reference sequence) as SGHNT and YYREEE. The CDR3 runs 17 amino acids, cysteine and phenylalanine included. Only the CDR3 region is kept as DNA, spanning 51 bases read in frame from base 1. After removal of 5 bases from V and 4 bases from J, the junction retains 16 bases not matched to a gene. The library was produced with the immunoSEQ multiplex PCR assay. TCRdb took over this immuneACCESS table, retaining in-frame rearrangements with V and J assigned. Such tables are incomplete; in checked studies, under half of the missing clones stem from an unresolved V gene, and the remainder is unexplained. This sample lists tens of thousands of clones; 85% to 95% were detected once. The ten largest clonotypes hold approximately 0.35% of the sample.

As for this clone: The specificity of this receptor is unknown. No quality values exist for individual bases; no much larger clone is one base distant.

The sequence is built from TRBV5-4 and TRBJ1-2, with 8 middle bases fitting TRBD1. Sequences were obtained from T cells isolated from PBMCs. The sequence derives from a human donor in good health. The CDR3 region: CASSPLGTGPISYGYTF. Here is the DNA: TGTGCCAGCAGTCCCCTCGGGACAGGCCCGATTTCCTATGGCTACACCTTC.